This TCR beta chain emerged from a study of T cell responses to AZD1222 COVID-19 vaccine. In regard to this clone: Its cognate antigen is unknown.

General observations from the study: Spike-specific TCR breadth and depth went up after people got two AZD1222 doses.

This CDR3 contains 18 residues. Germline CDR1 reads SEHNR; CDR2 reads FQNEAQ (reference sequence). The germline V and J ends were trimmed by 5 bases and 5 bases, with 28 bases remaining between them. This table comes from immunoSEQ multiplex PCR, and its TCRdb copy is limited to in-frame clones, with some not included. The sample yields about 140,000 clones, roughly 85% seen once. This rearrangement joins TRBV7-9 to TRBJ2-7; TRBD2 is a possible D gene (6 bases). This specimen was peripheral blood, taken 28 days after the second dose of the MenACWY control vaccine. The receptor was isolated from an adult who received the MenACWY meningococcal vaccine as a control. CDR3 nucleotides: TGTGCCAGCAGCCGGGGCTCGGCGGGACCCCCTTTTGGCGACGAGCAGTACTTC. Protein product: CASSRGSAGPPFGDEQYF. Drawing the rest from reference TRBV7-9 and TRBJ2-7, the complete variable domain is DTGVSQNPRHKITKRGQNVTFRCDPISEHNRLYWYRQTLGQGPEFLTYFQNEAQLEKSRLLSDRFSAERPKGSFSTLEIQRTEQGDSAMYLCASSRGSAGPPFGDEQYFGPGTRLTVT.